The 26 T cell receptor beta chains below come from one sample, sequenced in a study of blood T cell repertoires in COVID-19. Sequenced by immunoSEQ multiplex PCR; TCRdb stores in-frame clones only, minus some. The sample carries around 250,000 clones, 86% recorded once. Sequencing was carried out using peripheral blood. Receptor source: a man between 60 and 75 years old with acute or convalescent COVID-19.

The count of this clone is one. The V call is TRBV7-9, the J call TRBJ2-1; TRBD2 matches 7 bases. V trimming: 9 bases; J trimming: 8 bases; junction bases outside the gene matches: 22. The CDR3 runs 17 residues. Germline CDR1 reads SEHNR; CDR2 reads FQNEAQ (reference sequence). The CDR3 DNA follows: TGTGCCAGTCCTCAAACGGGCGGGAGTCGGGGCTTGGATGAGCAGTTCTTC. Translation gives CASPQTGGSRGLDEQFF.

V and J are TRBV28 and TRBJ1-2; D unclear. Germline V gives CDR1 MDHEN, CDR2 SYDVKM. CDR3 length: 12 residues. The CDR3, as DNA: TGTGCTACTACCGAAGCTAACTATGGCTACACCTTC. Translating it yields CATTEANYGYTF.

This chain uses TRBV25-1 with TRBJ2-7; 8 positions agree with TRBD1. Germline assignment: CDR1 MGHDK and CDR2 SYGVNS. This CDR3 has 17 amino acids. J lost 4 bases, V lost 0 bases, and 11 bases had no gene match. For the CDR3, the DNA is TGTGCCAGCAGTGAATATTGGGACGACAGGGGCAATTACGAGCAGTACTTC. Its translation: CASSEYWDDRGNYEQYF.

The J gene is TRBJ1-4, the V gene TRBV19; D not resolved. The CDR3 runs to 14 residues. Trimming stripped 2 bases from V and 3 bases from J, with 7 bases between. Germline V gene lookup returns CDR1 LNHDA and CDR2 SQIVND (reference sequence). The CDR3 spells CASSITAANEKLFF. The DNA of the CDR3 is TGTGCCAGTAGTATAACAGCAGCTAATGAAAAACTGTTTTTT.

The rearrangement links TRBV7-2 to TRBJ1-5; TRBD1 agrees at 9 bases. This CDR3 region has 14 residues. The V gene's germline CDR1 is SGHTA and CDR2 FQGNSA. Losses at the gene ends were 6 bases for V and 5 bases for J; bases not matched to a gene: 5. This chain's CDR3 is CASRPTGGYQPQHF. The CDR3 nucleotides read TGTGCCAGCAGGCCCACAGGGGGCTATCAGCCCCAGCATTTT.

Here the CDR3 reads CASSFLPGETQYF. The CDR3 DNA is TGTGCCAGCAGCTTCTTACCCGGGGAGACCCAGTACTTC. J is TRBJ2-5 and V is TRBV5-5; D remains ambiguous. Germline CDR1 and CDR2: SGHKS and YYEKEE (reference sequence). V gave up 2 bases and J gave up 5 bases, with 10 bases separating them. The CDR3 sequence is 13 residues long.

The rearrangement uses TRBV4-3 and TRBJ1-6; 10 positions match TRBD1. Per the germline V gene, CDR1 is LGHNA and CDR2 is YSLEER. This CDR3 has 16 residues. J lost 7 bases, V lost 2 bases, and 5 bases had no gene match. Here the CDR3 reads CASSQTGQGVNSPLHF. In nucleotides, the CDR3 is TGCGCCAGCAGCCAAACCGGACAGGGGGTCAATTCACCCCTCCACTTT.

As DNA, the CDR3 is TGTGCCAGCAGCACCGGGTCGAAGTTGCCTCCCTACGAGCAGTACTTC. This gives the protein CASSTGSKLPPYEQYF. The V call is TRBV5-4, the J call TRBJ2-7; no clear D. Germline V gene lookup returns CDR1 SGHNT and CDR2 YYREEE (reference sequence). V dropped 4 bases and J dropped 2 bases, with 19 bases sitting between them. This CDR3 contains 16 residues. Together with reference TRBV5-4 and TRBJ2-7, the CDR3 gives the full variable domain: ETGVTQSPTHLIKTRGQQVTLRCSSQSGHNTVSWYQQALGQGPQFIFQYYREEENGRGNFPPRFSGLQFPNYSSELNVNALELDDSALYLCASSTGSKLPPYEQYFGPGTRLTVT.

The gene calls are TRBV2 and TRBJ2-1; 12 bases are a match to TRBD2. V shed 4 bases, J shed 15 bases, and the junction held 7 bases outside the gene matches. The CDR3 has 13 residues. The germline V gene encodes CDR1 SNHLY and CDR2 FYNNEI. CDR3 protein: CASSAGLAGDGFF. CDR3 nucleotide sequence: TGTGCCAGCAGTGCGGGACTAGCGGGTGATGGGTTCTTC. Complete variable domain (other parts from reference TRBV2 and TRBJ2-1): EPEVTQTPSHQVTQMGQEVILRCVPISNHLYFYWYRQILGQKVEFLVSFYNNEISEKSEIFDDQFSVERPDGSNFTLKIRSTKLEDSAMYFCASSAGLAGDGFFGPGTRLTVL.

The rearrangement joins TRBV12-5 to TRBJ2-7; 12 nucleotides match TRBD2. Trimming cost V 1 base and J 3 bases; bases outside gene matches: 1. This CDR3 is 15 amino acids long. Looked up from germline, CDR1 is LGHNT and CDR2 is FRNRAP. This CDR3 is CASGLGLAGDYEQYF. CDR3 nucleotides: TGTGCTAGTGGTTTGGGACTAGCGGGGGACTACGAGCAGTACTTC.

The V call is TRBV10-3, the J call TRBJ2-7, with TRBD2 matching 9 bases. Per germline, CDR1 ENHRY and CDR2 SYGVKD. The CDR3 covers 15 residues. V dropped 2 bases and J dropped 6; count of bases not matched to a gene: 8. Here the CDR3 reads CAISEGPSGMFEQYF. The CDR3 nucleotides read TGTGCCATCAGTGAGGGTCCTAGCGGGATGTTCGAGCAGTACTTC.

In DNA form, the CDR3 reads TGCGCCAGCAGCCAAGAGGAGGGAGGGATATACTCTGGAAACACCATATATTTT. It yields the protein CASSQEEGGIYSGNTIYF. The genes are TRBV4-1 and TRBJ1-3; D unclear. Germline CDR1 MGHRA, CDR2 YSYEKL. Deletions cut 0 bases from V and 0 bases from J, with 15 bases between. The CDR3 has 18 amino acids.

The chain links TRBV6-1 to TRBJ2-2, with TRBD1 identical over 9 bases. CDR3 length equals 17 residues. Trimming took 5 bases from V and 7 from J; bases not matched to a gene: 14. From germline, CDR1 is MNHNS and CDR2 SASEGT. In DNA, the CDR3 is TGTGCCAGCAGTAAAGGACAGGGGAACTTGCGGGGCGGGGAGCTGTTTTTT. It is translated as CASSKGQGNLRGGELFF.

The chain is built from TRBV4-1 and TRBJ1-3; maybe TRBD1 (5 bases). Germline V gene data show CDR1 as MGHRA and CDR2 as YSYEKL. This CDR3 region has 14 residues. Deletions cut 2 bases from V and 2 bases from J, with 7 bases between. CDR3 loop: CASSQWGAGNTIYF. CDR3 nucleotide sequence: TGCGCCAGCAGCCAATGGGGGGCTGGAAACACCATATATTTT.

The chain couples TRBV6-5 to TRBJ1-2; maybe TRBD1 (6 bases). The ends were cut back, 0 bases at V and 4 bases at J, with 15 bases in the middle. The CDR3 spans 16 residues. Germline CDR1 reads MNHEY; CDR2 reads SVGAGI. This CDR3 reads CASSYSIGGRGYGYTF. The DNA for the CDR3 is TGTGCCAGCAGTTACTCGATAGGGGGACGTGGCTATGGCTACACCTTC.

The chain combines TRBV7-9 with TRBJ2-2; 8 bases fit TRBD1. Trimming removed 5 bases from V and 4 bases from J; junction bases left unmatched: 6. This CDR3 is 15 amino acids long. Germline values: CDR1 SEHNR, CDR2 FQNEAQ (reference sequence). Here the CDR3 DNA reads TGTGCCAGCAGCCGACTGACAGGGGCCACCGGGGAGCTGTTTTTT. It is translated as CASSRLTGATGELFF.

This clone was picked up a small number of times. The chain links TRBV7-2 to TRBJ2-3, with D possibly matching TRBD2 (6 bases). The CDR3 has 14 residues. The germline gives CDR1 SGHTA, CDR2 FQGNSA. Trimming stripped 2 bases from V and 5 bases from J, with 11 bases between. The CDR3 here is CASSLTGEVDTQYF. The CDR3 nucleotides read TGTGCCAGCAGCTTAACGGGAGAGGTAGATACGCAGTATTTT.

As concerns this clone: A read error may account for a junction end that differs from germline. The V gene is TRBV28, the J gene TRBJ2-7; D possibly corresponds to TRBD2 (11 bases). The CDR3 sequence is 17 residues long. Germline V CDR1 and CDR2: MDHEN, SYDVKM. CDR3 in DNA: TGTTCCAGTTCCAGTGGGACAGGGGTACTAGCGGGAGCGGAGCAGTACTTC. This codes for CSSSSGTGVLAGAEQYF.

This chain uses TRBV5-1 with TRBJ1-2; possibly TRBD1 for D (6 bases). Germline CDR1 and CDR2: SGHRS and YFSETQ. With 4 bases removed from V and 6 bases from J, the gap between germline ends came to 13 bases. This CDR3 contains 13 residues. The DNA for the CDR3 is TGCGCCAGCAGCCCCGTGGGGGCAGATGGCTACACCTTC. It specifies CASSPVGADGYTF.

The chain recombines TRBV5-1 with TRBJ2-2, with TRBD1 as a possible D gene (5 bases). Trimming took 4 bases from V and 0 from J, leaving 13 bases between them. In germline, CDR1 is SGHRS, CDR2 YFSETQ. This CDR3 comprises 16 residues. DNA for the CDR3: TGCGCCAGCAGCCTTCAGGGCCTCGCGAACACCGGGGAGCTGTTTTTT. Its protein product is CASSLQGLANTGELFF. Full variable domain (rest looked up from reference TRBV5-1 and TRBJ2-2): KAGVTQTPRYLIKTRGQQVTLSCSPISGHRSVSWYQQTPGQGLQFLFEYFSETQRNKGNFPGRFSGRQFSNSRSEMNVSTLELGDSALYLCASSLQGLANTGELFFGEGSRLTVL.

The chain couples TRBV7-2 to TRBJ2-1; 10 bases map to TRBD1. The CDR3 has 15 amino acids. The germline CDR1 and CDR2 sequences are SGHTA and FQGNSA. The V segment lost 7 bases and the J segment 8 bases; nucleotides outside the gene matches: 11. Here the CDR3 reads CASNLRGDRGDEQFF. The CDR3 DNA is TGTGCCAGCAACCTTAGGGGGGACAGGGGAGATGAGCAGTTCTTC.

The chain links TRBV27 to TRBJ1-2; D remains unclear. Trimming left V 1 base short and J 7 bases short, with 13 bases between. The CDR3 totals 14 residues. Germline-derived CDR1 and CDR2 are MNHEY and SMNVEV (reference sequence). The chain's CDR3 is CASSLYPQEGGYTF. The CDR3 nucleotides are TGTGCCAGCAGTTTATACCCGCAGGAAGGTGGCTACACCTTC.

The chain couples TRBV5-5 to TRBJ1-1; D is uncertain. This CDR3 is 12 amino acids long. V dropped 0 bases and J dropped 2 bases, with 2 bases sitting between them. Germline lookup yields CDR1 SGHKS and CDR2 YYEKEE (reference sequence). CDR3 coding DNA: TGTGCCAGCAGCTTGGTAAACACTGAAGCTTTCTTT. The encoded protein is CASSLVNTEAFF.

V is TRBV5-1 and J is TRBJ2-2, with 7 nucleotides matching TRBD1. V lost 4 bases, J lost 2 bases, and 8 bases stayed unmatched. The CDR3 is made up of 16 amino acids. The germline V gene encodes CDR1 SGHRS and CDR2 YFSETQ. CDR3 nucleotides: TGCGCCAGCAGCCCGGTGGGACAGACTAACACCGGGGAGCTGTTTTTT. Its protein is CASSPVGQTNTGELFF.

J is TRBJ2-5 and V is TRBV4-2, with D possibly TRBD2 on 5 matching bases. Trimming removed 4 bases from V and 7 bases from J, with 25 bases in between. This CDR3 is 17 amino acids long. Germline loops: CDR1 LGHNA, CDR2 YNFKEQ. In nucleotides, the CDR3 is TGTGCCAGCAGCCGAGGAAATTTACTAGAGGGCCGAGGGACCCAGTACTTC. It specifies CASSRGNLLEGRGTQYF.

The chain couples TRBV9 to TRBJ2-1; 9 nucleotides align to TRBD2. The CDR3 has 15 residues. Trimming cost V 3 bases and J 2 bases; bases outside gene matches: 3. The germline gives CDR1 SGDLS, CDR2 YYNGEE. The CDR3, as DNA: TGTGCCAGCAGCGGTAGCGGGAGAACCTACAATGAGCAGTTCTTC. Protein: CASSGSGRTYNEQFF.